Shown below are 5 T cell receptor beta chains from a single sample sequenced in a study of Graves' ophthalmopathy and Graves' hyperthyroidism. RNA served as the template for amplifying TCR beta CDR3 regions. A first-round RT-PCR used HTBI primers, followed by a second-round multiplex PCR. From the multiplex PCR reads, TCRdb called clonotypes with MiXCR, one entry per CDR3 protein. Of more than 550,000 distinct CDR3 sequences detected, roughly two fifths appear once; the ten largest clones hold more than 2.5%. The sequenced material came from peripheral blood. These receptors were collected from an adult man with Graves' ophthalmopathy.

This clonotype was detected ten times or more. This chain connects TRBV6-1 to TRBJ1-4; possible D gene TRBD1, 5 bases. CDR1 is MNHNS and CDR2 is SASEGT in the germline V gene. V was trimmed by 6 bases and J by 7 bases, leaving 15 bases between them. The CDR3 covers 14 residues. CDR3 in amino acids: CASRRDGTSEKLFF. The CDR3 DNA follows: TGTGCCAGCAGGAGGGACGGGACCTCTGAAAAACTGTTTTTT.

The rearrangement joins TRBV24-1 to TRBJ1-2; D unclear. Germline V CDR1 and CDR2: KGHDR, SFDVKD. The V end was cut by 2 bases, the J end by 4 bases, with 10 bases between. This CDR3 comprises 14 residues. The CDR3 region is CATSDSGGLYGYTF. As DNA, the CDR3 is TGTGCCACCAGTGATTCGGGAGGGCTCTATGGCTACACCTTC.

This clonotype was found many times. The chain uses TRBV2 and TRBJ2-2; D is ambiguous. V shed 8 bases and J shed 0 bases, with 10 bases lying between them. Germline values: CDR1 SNHLY, CDR2 FYNNEI. CDR3 size: 14 residues. The CDR3 bases are TGTGCCAGCGAAGTCAGGCCGAACACCGGGGAGCTGTTTTTT. Its protein product is CASEVRPNTGELFF.

The chain couples TRBV29-1 to TRBJ2-1, with D maybe TRBD2 (7 bases). Trimming took 7 bases from V and 0 from J, leaving 13 bases between them. The CDR3 loop spans 14 amino acids. Germline CDR1 is SQVTM and CDR2 is ANQGSEA. The CDR3 DNA follows: TGCAGCGCTCAGCGGGACATCTCCTACAATGAGCAGTTCTTC. Its translation is CSAQRDISYNEQFF.

Points on this clonotype: The junction differs from germline at one of its ends, possibly a read error. The gene calls are TRBV14 and TRBJ1-1; TRBD1 matches 7 bases. The germline gives CDR1 SGHDN, CDR2 FVKESK. The CDR3 runs to 14 residues. This CDR3 is CASTQPGQLIEAFF. The CDR3 nucleotides are TGTGCCAGCACCCAACCGGGACAGCTGATTGAAGCTTTCTTT.